The 16 T cell receptor beta chains in this list originate from one sample, sequenced in a study of blood T cell repertoires in COVID-19. Produced via immunoSEQ multiplex PCR; TCRdb's table is partial and in-frame only. The sample has around 180,000 clones, about 74% seen once. Input material: peripheral blood. The receptor set was obtained from a woman at least 80 years old with acute or convalescent COVID-19.

This chain links TRBV7-7 with TRBJ2-1; D remains ambiguous. Germline V gene data show CDR1 as SSHAT and CDR2 as FNYEAQ (reference sequence). This CDR3 spans 14 amino acids. The V end was cut by 3 bases, the J end by 2 bases, with 8 bases between. Here the CDR3 DNA reads TGTGCCAGCAGCTTGAGCGCCACCTACAATGAGCAGTTCTTC. The encoded protein is CASSLSATYNEQFF.

The chain combines TRBV4-1 with TRBJ2-2; 9 bases align to TRBD1. This CDR3 spans 16 amino acids. V lost 4 bases to trimming and J lost 4 bases; unmatched junction nucleotides: 7. The germline CDR1 and CDR2 sequences are MGHRA and YSYEKL. CDR3 nucleotides: TGCGCCAGCAGCCCACGGGACAGGGTGGCCACCGGGGAGCTGTTTTTT. Translated: CASSPRDRVATGELFF.

The chain recombines TRBV7-2 with TRBJ2-5, with D perhaps matching TRBD2 (6 bases). This CDR3 region has 16 residues. Trimming took 1 base from V and 0 from J, leaving 12 bases between them. CDR1 and CDR2 (germline): SGHTA, FQGNSA. The CDR3 DNA sequence: TGTGCCAGCAGCTTAGTGGTAGCGGAACACCAAGAGACCCAGTACTTC. Amino acid sequence: CASSLVVAEHQETQYF.

The CDR3 DNA reads TGTGCCAGCAGGACAGGGGGCGCGACTGGGGCCAACGTCCTGACTTTC. Translation: CASRTGGATGANVLTF. The chain links TRBV28 to TRBJ2-6; TRBD1 aligns across 10 bases. The germline V gene has CDR1 MDHEN and CDR2 SYDVKM. V lost 6 bases, J lost 2 bases, and 4 bases stayed unmatched. The CDR3 covers 16 residues.

In DNA form, the CDR3 reads TGTGCCAGCAGTTTCATCGGTACCTACGAGCAGTACTTC. The encoded protein is CASSFIGTYEQYF. V and J are TRBV27 and TRBJ2-7, with unresolved D. Germline CDR1 MNHEY, CDR2 SMNVEV (reference sequence). This CDR3 is built from 13 residues. Trimming removed 3 bases at V and 2 bases at J, with 8 bases between.

V usage is TRBV3-1 (or the pseudogene TRBV3-2) and J usage is TRBJ1-6; 9 bases line up with TRBD1. Germline V CDR1 and CDR2: LGHDT, YNNKEL (reference sequence). The V gene end was trimmed by 2 bases and the J gene end by 10 bases; junction bases not matched to a gene: 6. The CDR3 is made up of 15 amino acids. The CDR3 reads CASSQFWTGESPLHF. CDR3 nucleotides: TGTGCCAGCAGCCAATTTTGGACAGGGGAATCACCCCTCCACTTT.

This clone was detected only a few times. This sequence joins TRBV9 and TRBJ2-2, with 9 bases lining up with TRBD2. The V and J ends lost 0 bases and 5 bases, in that order; junction bases with no gene match: 8. Per the germline V gene, CDR1 is SGDLS and CDR2 is YYNGEE. This CDR3 contains 17 residues. Written as DNA, the CDR3 is TGTGCCAGCAGCGTAGACGCTAGCGGGACTAAGACCGGGGAGCTGTTTTTT. As protein: CASSVDASGTKTGELFF.

V gene TRBV2 combines with J gene TRBJ1-1; D is undetermined. The CDR3 sequence is 14 residues long. The germline CDR1 and CDR2 sequences are SNHLY and FYNNEI. The ends were cut back, 1 base at V and 0 bases at J, with 6 bases in the middle. CDR3 sequence: CASSEEAVNTEAFF. In DNA form, the CDR3 reads TGTGCCAGCAGTGAAGAGGCGGTGAACACTGAAGCTTTCTTT.

V gene TRBV19 combines with J gene TRBJ2-3, with 7 nucleotides matching TRBD1. V dropped 4 bases and J dropped 4; count of bases not matched to a gene: 5. Germline V lookup: CDR1 LNHDA, CDR2 SQIVND (reference sequence). The CDR3 runs to 14 residues. CDR3 region: CASSNGQAADTQYF. The CDR3 DNA follows: TGTGCCAGTAGTAACGGACAGGCCGCAGATACGCAGTATTTT.

A few counts support this clone. The rearrangement uses TRBV19 and TRBJ2-1, with a tentative D call TRBD2 (5 bases). V lost 3 bases, J lost 15 bases, and 21 bases lay in between. The CDR3 has 14 amino acids. Germline V gene data show CDR1 as LNHDA and CDR2 as SQIVND (reference sequence). The CDR3 region has the DNA TGTGCCAGTAGTATGGGCGGTCTCGGGGTATACTTGTTCTTC. It encodes CASSMGGLGVYLFF. The full variable domain, with the rest looked up from reference TRBV19 and TRBJ2-1, is DGGITQSPKYLFRKEGQNVTLSCEQNLNHDAMYWYRQDPGQGLRLIYYSQIVNDFQKGDIAEGYSVSREKKESFPLTVTSAQKNPTAFYLCASSMGGLGVYLFFGPGTRLTVL.

The genes are TRBV28 and TRBJ2-2, with 7 bases fitting TRBD1. The CDR3 has 15 residues. Trimming at V came to 7 bases and at J to 5 bases, leaving 10 bases not matched to a gene. Germline V gene data show CDR1 as MDHEN and CDR2 as SYDVKM. The CDR3 region is CASTKGGAWTGELFF. The CDR3 nucleotides read TGTGCCAGCACCAAAGGGGGCGCCTGGACCGGGGAGCTGTTTTTT. The full variable domain, completed using reference TRBV28 and TRBJ2-2, is DVKVTQSSRYLVKRTGEKVFLECVQDMDHENMFWYRQDPGLGLRLIYFSYDVKMKEKGDIPEGYSVSREKKERFSLILESASTNQTSMYLCASTKGGAWTGELFFGEGSRLTVL.

The gene calls are TRBV27 and TRBJ2-5, with D possibly matching TRBD2 (6 bases). Germline CDR1 reads MNHEY; CDR2 reads SMNVEV (reference sequence). The V end was cut by 4 bases, the J end by 5 bases, with 14 bases between. The CDR3 contains 14 residues. In nucleotides, the CDR3 is TGTGCCAGCAGTTCGTCGGGAGTTCCGGAGACCCAGTACTTC. This encodes CASSSSGVPETQYF.

This chain connects TRBV7-8 to TRBJ2-7; TRBD1 aligns across 7 bases. CDR1 SGHVS and CDR2 FQNEAQ come from the germline V gene. Trimming removed 1 base from V and 4 bases from J; junction bases left unmatched: 7. The CDR3 consists of 15 residues. Written as DNA, the CDR3 is TGTGCCAGCAGCTTAGTAGCAGGGGGTTTTTACGAGCAGTACTTC. This encodes CASSLVAGGFYEQYF.

This clone was seen a single time. The chain couples TRBV6-6 to TRBJ1-1; D remains ambiguous. V lost 4 bases and J lost 2, with 8 bases in between. Germline CDR1 reads MNHNY; CDR2 reads SVGAGI (reference sequence). CDR3 length: 13 amino acids. CDR3 in amino acids: CASSFTHNTEAFF. In DNA, the CDR3 is TGTGCCAGCAGTTTCACACATAACACTGAAGCTTTCTTT.

This clone was seen more than once but under ten times. The CDR3 spells CASSESRDSSYEQYF. DNA of the CDR3: TGTGCCAGCTCAGAAAGCCGGGACTCCTCCTACGAGCAGTACTTC. The chain couples TRBV18 to TRBJ2-7; possibly TRBD2 for D (6 bases). Germline values: CDR1 KGHSH, CDR2 LQKENI. This CDR3 spans 15 amino acids. V dropped 5 bases and J dropped 0 bases, with 14 bases sitting between them.

The chain employs TRBV2 and TRBJ1-3, with 7 nucleotides matching TRBD1. The trim removed 7 bases at V and 4 bases at J, leaving 1 base unmatched. The CDR3 is made up of 12 amino acids. Germline CDR1 and CDR2: SNHLY and FYNNEI. Here the CDR3 reads CASKDRGNTIYF. The CDR3 DNA follows: TGTGCCAGCAAGGACAGGGGAAACACCATATATTTT.